The entry below gives a single TCR beta chain sequence along with its context. The sample comes from a study of blood T cell repertoires in COVID-19. At the level of the study: Material from acute and convalescent COVID-19 was sourced from the United States, Italy and Spain. T cells, B-cell-depleted T cells, or PBMCs provided the cDNA or gDNA that served as material.

Trimming left V 2 bases short and J 6 bases short, with 8 bases between. Looked up from germline, CDR1 is GTSNPN and CDR2 is SVGIG (reference sequence). The CDR3 length is 11 residues. Original processing notes: The assay estimated nucleated cells by amplifying reference gene primers. Repertoires were generated with immunoSEQ multiplex PCR, while TCRdb's copy carries only in-frame clones and drops some. The D gene and trimming were derived from the DNA, and the V and J assignments and clone size from that table. The sample gives about 160,000 clones, around 80% of which show up once; roughly 8.4% is in the top ten.

The sequenced sample consisted of peripheral blood. The TCR sequence derives from a man aged 55 to 70 with acute or convalescent COVID-19. The chain combines TRBV30 with TRBJ2-7; no reliable D call. CDR3 sequence reads: CAWSFSVEQYF. The CDR3 DNA follows: TGTGCCTGGAGTTTTTCGGTCGAGCAGTACTTC.